These 10 T cell receptor beta chains share one sample of origin, sequenced in a study of blood T cell repertoires in COVID-19 (TCRdb year 2020). The method was the immunoSEQ multiplex PCR assay. The table was pulled from immuneACCESS by TCRdb, which kept in-frame rearrangements only. Such tables lose some clones; where checked, under half of the loss comes from unresolved V genes, and the rest has no known cause. Within this sample are approximately 240,000 clones, with about 79% of them counted one time only. Under 1.5% of the sample rests with the top ten. The sample comprised PBMCs or T cells enriched from blood (not recorded which). The receptors here all came from a woman in her thirties or forties with acute COVID-19.

This clone has more than one count but fewer than ten. V and J are TRBV27 and TRBJ2-2; possibly TRBD1 for D (6 bases). V was clipped by 0 bases and J by 5 bases, with 13 bases between them. The CDR3 loop spans 16 amino acids. Germline CDR1 is MNHEY and CDR2 is SMNVEV (reference sequence). CDR3 sequence (DNA): TGTGCCAGCAGTTTATCATGGGGGCTGCGAACCGGGGAGCTGTTTTTT. Translation gives CASSLSWGLRTGELFF.

CDR3 amino acids: CASSAHVDRGSGNTIYF. The CDR3 DNA sequence: TGTGCCAGCAGTGCTCATGTGGACAGGGGCTCTGGAAACACCATATATTTT. This sequence joins TRBV2 and TRBJ1-3, with 9 positions matching TRBD1. The CDR3 is made up of 17 amino acids. The V gene end was trimmed by 4 bases and the J gene end by 0 bases; junction bases not matched to a gene: 7. CDR1 is SNHLY, CDR2 FYNNEI, per germline.

This clone was detected a few times. The chain employs TRBV29-1 and TRBJ2-3, with D uncertain. Per the germline V gene, CDR1 is SQVTM and CDR2 is ANQGSEA. The CDR3 loop spans 15 amino acids. V shed 0 bases and J shed 1 base, with 11 bases lying between them. The CDR3 DNA is TGCAGCGTTGAAGATCTTAGTTTTCGCACAGATACGCAGTATTTT. Encoded protein: CSVEDLSFRTDTQYF.

The chain employs TRBV9 and TRBJ1-4, with 7 bases aligning to TRBD1. The CDR3 has 15 residues. V lost 4 bases and J lost 2; bases outside the gene matches: 5. CDR1 is SGDLS, CDR2 YYNGEE, per germline. The CDR3: CASSPGGSTNEKLFF. The DNA of the CDR3 is TGTGCCAGCAGCCCAGGGGGAAGCACTAATGAAAAACTGTTTTTT.

The chain employs TRBV27 and TRBJ1-2; D remains unclear. The CDR3 is made up of 18 amino acids. V was shortened by 9 bases and J by 0 bases, with 26 bases between the two germline ends. Germline V lookup: CDR1 MNHEY, CDR2 SMNVEV (reference sequence). This CDR3 is CASRPDTVIIRSNYGYTF. CDR3 DNA: TGTGCCAGTAGACCTGATACAGTGATAATTCGTTCTAACTATGGCTACACCTTC.

V is TRBV7-8 and J is TRBJ1-2; 11 bases match TRBD1. The CDR3 sequence is 15 residues long. J gave up 7 bases and V 1 base, and 5 bases lay outside the gene matches. The germline CDR1 and CDR2 sequences are SGHVS and FQNEAQ. The CDR3 loop is CASSLGDRGKGGYTF. In DNA, the CDR3 is TGTGCCAGCAGCTTAGGGGACAGGGGGAAGGGTGGCTACACCTTC.

DNA of the CDR3: TGTGCCAGCAGCCAATCGGGGGGGCGGCAGTTCTTC. Encoded protein: CASSQSGGRQFF. The genes are TRBV16 and TRBJ2-1; tentatively, D is TRBD2 (7 bases). Per the germline V gene, CDR1 is KGHSY and CDR2 is FQNENV. The V and J ends lost 0 bases and 12 bases respectively, with 9 bases between them. CDR3 length: 12 amino acids.

This clone came up once. The chain combines TRBV9 with TRBJ1-2; 7 bases match TRBD1. The CDR3 runs 17 residues. Germline V lookup: CDR1 SGDLS, CDR2 YYNGEE. Trimming removed 4 bases from V and 8 bases from J; junction bases left unmatched: 20. In DNA form, the CDR3 reads TGTGCCAGCAGCCCCTCAACAGGGGAGGCGGCCCCGGTGGGCTACACCTTC. This sequence encodes CASSPSTGEAAPVGYTF.

The chain employs TRBV5-1 and TRBJ1-3; 9 bases are a match to TRBD1. V shed 4 bases, J shed 1 base, and the junction held 6 bases outside the gene matches. From germline, CDR1 is SGHRS and CDR2 YFSETQ. CDR3 length equals 16 residues. The CDR3 region is CASSISGTGSGNTIYF. CDR3 sequence (DNA): TGCGCCAGCAGCATCTCCGGGACAGGGTCTGGAAACACCATATATTTT. Looking up the rest from reference TRBV5-1 and TRBJ1-3 gives the full variable domain: KAGVTQTPRYLIKTRGQQVTLSCSPISGHRSVSWYQQTPGQGLQFLFEYFSETQRNKGNFPGRFSGRQFSNSRSEMNVSTLELGDSALYLCASSISGTGSGNTIYFGEGSWLTVV.

This rearrangement joins TRBV15 to TRBJ1-1, with D hard to call. Trimming took off 0 bases at V and 3 bases at J, with 5 bases between the two ends. Per the germline V gene, CDR1 is LNHNV and CDR2 is YYDKDF (reference sequence). The CDR3 has 13 residues. This chain's CDR3 is CATSRDLDTEAFF. The CDR3 DNA follows: TGTGCCACCAGCAGAGATCTCGACACTGAAGCTTTCTTT.